Listed below are T cell receptor beta chains from one sample, sequenced in a study of T cells in Graves' hyperthyroidism and ophthalmopathy. TCRdb processed the multiplex PCR reads anew with MiXCR; each CDR3 protein has one entry. The table includes about 500,000 distinct CDR3 sequences, around 43% detected once. Sequencing was carried out using peripheral blood or thyroid tissue (not recorded which). The receptors originated from an adult woman with Graves' disease, either hyperthyroidism or ophthalmopathy (not recorded which). The CDR3 runs from the conserved cysteine through the conserved F or W. Fields, in order: CDR3 DNA, CDR3 protein, clone size, D gene, V gene, J gene. D genes are given only for firm matches. Where a row states a size, it is once, few, many or the class of an expanded clone; other rows omit it.

DNA: TGCAGCGTTGAAGGGGGGGACAGGGGCGTCGGCTACACCTTC; CDR3: CSVEGGDRGVGYTF; size: .; D: TRBD1; V: TRBV29-1; J: TRBJ1-2
DNA: TGTGCCATCAGTGAACTCTACCAGGACGATGGCTACACCTTC; CDR3: CAISELYQDDGYTF; size: .; D: .; V: TRBV10-3; J: TRBJ1-2
DNA: TGTGCCAGCAGCCCTCTCAGAGAGGGTAGCGGGAGAAACAAGCAGTACTTC; CDR3: CASSPLREGSGRNKQYF; size: few; D: TRBD2; V: TRBV14; J: TRBJ2-7
DNA: TGTGCCAGCAGTCCGACCGGGGGGCTAGGAAACACCATATATTTT; CDR3: CASSPTGGLGNTIYF; size: .; D: .; V: TRBV27; J: TRBJ1-3
DNA: TGTGCCAGCAGCCCGGGACTGGATCAGCCCCAGCATTTT; CDR3: CASSPGLDQPQHF; size: many; D: .; V: TRBV5-6; J: TRBJ1-5
DNA: TGTGCCAGCAGTTATCAGGGACAGGGAAACACTGAAGCTTTCTTT; CDR3: CASSYQGQGNTEAFF; size: .; D: TRBD1; V: TRBV12-3/TRBV12-4; J: TRBJ1-1
DNA: TGTGCCATCAGTGAGTCAGGGGCCAATCTCTATGGCTACACCTTC; CDR3: CAISESGANLYGYTF; size: many; D: .; V: TRBV10-3; J: TRBJ1-2
DNA: TGTGCCATCAGTGAGCTAAGGGGAGAGCAGTACTTC; CDR3: CAISELRGEQYF; size: many; D: .; V: TRBV10-3; J: TRBJ2-7
DNA: TGCAGTGCTCACGCCCGGAACGGCTACGAGCAGTACTTC; CDR3: CSAHARNGYEQYF; size: .; D: .; V: TRBV20-1; J: TRBJ2-7
DNA: TGTGCCAGCAGTTCGTCAGACTATGGCTACACCTTC; CDR3: CASSSSDYGYTF; size: many; D: .; V: TRBV28; J: TRBJ1-2
DNA: TGTGCCAGCAGTGAAAGCGTGGGGTCTGGAAACACCATATATTTT; CDR3: CASSESVGSGNTIYF; size: many; D: .; V: TRBV2; J: TRBJ1-3
DNA: TGTGCCGCCCACCGAGGGTACGAGCAGTACTTC; CDR3: CAAHRGYEQYF; size: .; D: .; V: TRBV10-3; J: TRBJ2-7
DNA: TGCAGTGCTAGGGTTAGCACTGAAGCTTTCTTT; CDR3: CSARVSTEAFF; size: many; D: .; V: TRBV20-1; J: TRBJ1-1
DNA: TGCAGCGTCCGACACGGGACAAACAATGGCTACACCTTC; CDR3: CSVRHGTNNGYTF; size: many; D: .; V: TRBV29-1; J: TRBJ1-2
DNA: TGTGCCAGCAGTTACCGACAGGGGCGCACTGAAGCTTTCTTT; CDR3: CASSYRQGRTEAFF; size: many; D: TRBD1; V: TRBV6-2/TRBV6-3; J: TRBJ1-1
DNA: TGTGCCAGCAGCCCTGGGGGCGATACGCAGTATTTT; CDR3: CASSPGGDTQYF; size: .; D: .; V: TRBV7-2; J: TRBJ2-3
DNA: TGTGCCAGCAGTCGGAGGTCCGGGGTGTATAATTCACCCCTCCACTTT; CDR3: CASSRRSGVYNSPLHF; size: .; D: .; V: TRBV28; J: TRBJ1-6
DNA: TGTGCCAGCAGCACATCGACAGGATACAATGAGCAGTTCTTC; CDR3: CASSTSTGYNEQFF; size: .; D: .; V: TRBV9; J: TRBJ2-1
DNA: TGTGCCATCACGGACAGGGGGGCGAACACTGAAGCTTTCTTT; CDR3: CAITDRGANTEAFF; size: many; D: TRBD1; V: TRBV10-3; J: TRBJ1-1
DNA: TGTGCCAGCAGCCCACATATCGATACCACAGGGGGGACGCTGTATTTT; CDR3: CASSPHIDTTGGTLYF; size: .; D: TRBD1; V: TRBV7-6; J: TRBJ1-3
DNA: TGTGCCAGCAGCCCCACCGGGGCCTTGGACGAGCAGTACTTC; CDR3: CASSPTGALDEQYF; size: few; D: .; V: TRBV7-9; J: TRBJ2-7
DNA: TGCAGTGCCACGACGAAAGGCGGGGGGAGTTCACCCCTCCACTTT; CDR3: CSATTKGGGSSPLHF; size: many; D: .; V: TRBV20-1; J: TRBJ1-6